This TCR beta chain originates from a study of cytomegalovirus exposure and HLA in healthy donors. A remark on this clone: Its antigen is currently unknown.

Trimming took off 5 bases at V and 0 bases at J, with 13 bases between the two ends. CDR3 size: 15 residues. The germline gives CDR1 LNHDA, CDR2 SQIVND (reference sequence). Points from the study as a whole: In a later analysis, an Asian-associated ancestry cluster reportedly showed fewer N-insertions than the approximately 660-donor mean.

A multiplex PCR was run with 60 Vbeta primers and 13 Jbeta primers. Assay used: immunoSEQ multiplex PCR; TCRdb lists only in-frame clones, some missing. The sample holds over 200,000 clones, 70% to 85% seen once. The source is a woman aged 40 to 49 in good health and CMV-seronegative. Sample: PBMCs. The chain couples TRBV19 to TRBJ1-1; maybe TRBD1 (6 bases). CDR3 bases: TGTGCCAGTAGTTCCCAGACAGGCGTGAACACTGAAGCTTTCTTT. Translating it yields CASSSQTGVNTEAFF.